Listed below are T cell receptor beta chains from one sample, sequenced in a study of cytomegalovirus exposure and HLA in healthy donors. Sequencing used immunoSEQ multiplex PCR; TCRdb keeps in-frame clones, though not all of them. Of over 110,000 clones listed, 75% to 80% are singletons. Material: PBMCs. The receptors here all came from a middle-aged woman in good health and CMV-seropositive. Both conserved end residues are part of each CDR3. Each record gives: J gene, V gene, clone size, D gene, CDR3 protein, CDR3 DNA. A D gene is named only where the DNA matches it firmly. Expanded clones get a size class; other rows say once, few or many, or leave the size out.

>TRBJ1-5|TRBV7-8|-|-
CASSLRDNWGQPQHF
TGTGCCAGCAGCTTAAGGGACAATTGGGGGCAGCCCCAGCATTTT
>TRBJ2-3|TRBV19|-|TRBD2
CASSRTSGTDTQYF
TGTGCCAGTAGTCGGACTAGCGGCACAGATACGCAGTATTTT
>TRBJ2-2|TRBV19|-|-
CASSMDLTHTGELFF
TGTGCCAGTAGTATGGACTTGACTCACACCGGGGAGCTGTTTTTT
>TRBJ2-3|TRBV15|-|TRBD1
CATSRGDRITDTQYF
TGTGCCACCAGCAGAGGGGACAGAATCACAGATACGCAGTATTTT
>TRBJ2-5|TRBV2|-|-
CASSQIPGDQETQYF
TGTGCCAGCAGTCAAATCCCCGGGGATCAAGAGACCCAGTACTTC
>TRBJ2-2|TRBV7-9|-|TRBD2
CASSSSGTINTGELFF
TGTGCCAGCAGCTCTTCCGGGACTATAAACACCGGGGAGCTGTTTTTT
>TRBJ2-1|TRBV29-1|-|-
CSVWERAYNEQFF
TGCAGCGTTTGGGAGCGGGCCTACAATGAGCAGTTCTTC
>TRBJ1-5|TRBV10-3|-|TRBD1
CAISGGIRGREGRRQPQHF
TGTGCCATCAGTGGGGGTATAAGGGGGCGCGAGGGTAGGCGCCAGCCCCAGCATTTT
>TRBJ1-5|TRBV2|-|-
CASTGESNQPQHF
TGTGCCAGCACAGGGGAAAGCAATCAGCCCCAGCATTTT
>TRBJ1-2|TRBV5-4|-|-
CASSLPGGRVDYGYTF
TGTGCCAGCAGCTTGCCCGGGGGAAGGGTCGACTATGGCTACACCTTC
>TRBJ2-7|TRBV6-5|-|-
CASMNLRRGNYEQYF
TGTGCCAGCATGAATCTACGCAGGGGAAACTACGAGCAGTACTTC
>TRBJ2-5|TRBV29-1|once|TRBD2
CSVDVREFARETQYF
TGCAGCGTTGACGTGCGGGAGTTCGCTCGGGAGACCCAGTACTTC
>TRBJ2-7|TRBV6-6|once|-
CASSHSRGSYGEQYF
TGTGCCAGCAGCCATTCTAGGGGGTCGTATGGGGAGCAGTACTTC
>TRBJ1-5|TRBV6-6|once|-
CASSFPGGNQPQHF
TGTGCCAGCAGTTTCCCCGGGGGAAATCAGCCCCAGCATTTT
>TRBJ2-2|TRBV23-1|once|-
CASIVLDSGDTGELFF
TGCGCCAGCATCGTATTGGACAGCGGAGACACCGGGGAGCTGTTTTTT
>TRBJ1-5|TRBV9|few|TRBD1
CASGGTGGQPQHF
TGTGCCAGCGGGGGGACAGGGGGGCAGCCCCAGCATTTT
>TRBJ2-7|TRBV5-4|few|TRBD2
CASSLSWTSDTEQYF
TGTGCCAGCAGCTTGTCGTGGACTAGTGATACCGAGCAGTACTTC
>TRBJ2-1|TRBV6-8|-|TRBD2
CASSYSGTSGRNEQFF
TGTGCCAGCAGTTACTCCGGGACTAGCGGGAGAAATGAGCAGTTCTTC
>TRBJ2-1|TRBV7-9|once|TRBD1
CASSLRIDRGLNNEQFF
TGTGCCAGCAGCTTACGGATCGACAGGGGGCTCAACAATGAGCAGTTCTTC
>TRBJ2-6|TRBV9|-|TRBD1
CASSLTGSGANVLTF
TGTGCCAGCAGCTTGACAGGGTCTGGGGCCAACGTCCTGACTTTC
>TRBJ2-2|TRBV27|few|TRBD2
CASATSGRSTGELFF
TGTGCCAGCGCGACTAGCGGGAGGTCCACCGGGGAGCTGTTTTTT
>TRBJ1-2|TRBV2|few|-
CASTPGGANYGYTF
TGTGCCAGCACCCCTGGAGGGGCTAACTATGGCTACACCTTC